The present TCR beta chain was sequenced within a study of identical twins. Study results and limitations: While abundant cord blood beta clonotypes carried fewer insertions, memory repertoires showed no such pattern. Out-of-frame TCR alpha sharing observed in monozygotic twins exceeded model estimates.

This CDR3 has 14 residues. Trimming shortened V by 5 bases and J by 2 bases, and 13 bases separated the two germline ends. TCRdb passed the 5' RACE reads through MiXCR, listing each CDR3 protein once. Of a few hundred thousand distinct CDR3 sequences listed, around 9% were seen once; the top ten hold about 9.1%. Concerning this clonotype itself: What it recognizes is unknown.

This receptor was taken from a woman aged 50 to 65 in good health. The sequenced material came from naive T cells sorted from blood. The rearrangement uses TRBV12-3 or TRBV12-4 and TRBJ2-7, with D possibly being TRBD2 (6 bases). The CDR3 DNA reads TGTGCCAGCAGTATGGGAGGATGGCCCTACGAGCAGTACTTC. It codes for CASSMGGWPYEQYF.